A single sample gave rise to the 2 T cell receptor beta chains below, sequenced in a study of OX40 agonist ivuxolimab in advanced cancers. This table comes from immunoSEQ multiplex PCR, and its TCRdb copy is limited to in-frame clones, with some not included. The sample includes 35,000 to 40,000 clones, around nine tenths seen only once; the top ten take around 13%. This sample comprised CD4+ or CD8+ T cells sorted from blood, obtained in a trial of the OX40 agonist ivuxolimab. The receptors here all came from an adult with an advanced solid tumor such as melanoma, head and neck, liver or kidney cancer.

The V call is TRBV28, the J call TRBJ2-7; no clear D. From germline, CDR1 is MDHEN and CDR2 SYDVKM. This CDR3 is 12 amino acids long. Trimming stripped 2 bases from V and 4 bases from J, with 6 bases between. The CDR3 spells CASSLQVYEQYF. CDR3 bases: TGTGCCAGCAGTTTACAAGTATACGAGCAGTACTTC.

Here the CDR3 DNA reads TGTGCCAGCAGTTTATGGGCAGGGGGAAGCTACGAGCAGTACTTC. Translating it yields CASSLWAGGSYEQYF. V and J are TRBV27 and TRBJ2-7, with 7 nucleotides matching TRBD1. After removal of 1 base from V and 3 bases from J, the junction contained 6 bases not matched to a gene. The CDR3 contains 15 residues. Germline V CDR1 and CDR2: MNHEY, SMNVEV (reference sequence).